These T cell receptor beta chains were read from a single sample in a study of yellow fever vaccine responses in identical twins. TCRdb itself ran the RT-PCR reads through MiXCR, one entry per CDR3 protein. The sample records about 4,700 distinct CDR3 sequences, around 92% being singletons. The source was T cells from blood (PBMCs), unsorted or a sorted subset (not recorded which), collected before or after yellow fever vaccination (not recorded which). These receptors all stem from a woman aged 18 to 35 who received the yellow fever vaccine. Both conserved end residues are part of each CDR3. The order of the fields is clone size, V gene, J gene, D gene, CDR3 DNA, CDR3 protein. D genes are given only for firm matches. Some rows mark clone size as missing; the rest say once, few, many or name a class of expanded clone.

clone_size: NA; v_call: TRBV20-1; j_call: TRBJ2-3; d_call: NA; cdr3_nt: TGCAGTGCTACGGGGGTTGGGACAGATACGCAGTATTTT; cdr3_aa: CSATGVGTDTQYF
clone_size: NA; v_call: TRBV11-2; j_call: TRBJ2-1; d_call: TRBD1; cdr3_nt: TGTGCCAGCAGCAGACAGGGCAATGAGCAGTTCTTC; cdr3_aa: CASSRQGNEQFF
clone_size: once; v_call: TRBV5-1; j_call: TRBJ2-1; d_call: TRBD1; cdr3_nt: TGCGCCAGCAGTCCCGGGACAGGGATAATCAATGAGCAGTTCTTC; cdr3_aa: CASSPGTGIINEQFF
clone_size: NA; v_call: TRBV5-1; j_call: TRBJ2-3; d_call: NA; cdr3_nt: TGCGCCAGCAGCTCGACTTTCACAGATACGCAGTATTTT; cdr3_aa: CASSSTFTDTQYF
clone_size: NA; v_call: TRBV20-1; j_call: TRBJ2-5; d_call: NA; cdr3_nt: TGCAGTGCTAGGCCCAATGGGGTCCAAGAGACCCAGTACTTC; cdr3_aa: CSARPNGVQETQYF
clone_size: NA; v_call: TRBV3-1; j_call: TRBJ2-7; d_call: TRBD2; cdr3_nt: TGTGCCAGCAGCCAAGACCGACTAGCGGGGGCCTACGAGCAGTACTTC; cdr3_aa: CASSQDRLAGAYEQYF
clone_size: NA; v_call: TRBV10-1; j_call: TRBJ1-5; d_call: TRBD1; cdr3_nt: TGCGCCAGCAGGGCCGTAAAGGGGGCTAGCAATCAGCCCCAGCATTTT; cdr3_aa: CASRAVKGASNQPQHF
clone_size: NA; v_call: TRBV7-9; j_call: TRBJ2-1; d_call: TRBD2; cdr3_nt: TGTGCCAGCAGGGATCTAGCGGGAGGGCTCTACAATGAGCAGTTCTTC; cdr3_aa: CASRDLAGGLYNEQFF
clone_size: NA; v_call: TRBV6-5; j_call: TRBJ2-1; d_call: NA; cdr3_nt: TGTGCCAGCAGTTACAGGCCGCGCTCCTACAATGAGCAGTTCTTC; cdr3_aa: CASSYRPRSYNEQFF
clone_size: NA; v_call: TRBV7-6; j_call: TRBJ2-7; d_call: NA; cdr3_nt: TGTGCCAGCAGCTTAGCGGCAGGAATGGACGAGCAGTACTTC; cdr3_aa: CASSLAAGMDEQYF
clone_size: few; v_call: TRBV5-1; j_call: TRBJ1-1; d_call: NA; cdr3_nt: TGCGCCAGCAGCTTGGAAGGCGGTGGGGTTGAAGCTTTCTTT; cdr3_aa: CASSLEGGGVEAFF
clone_size: NA; v_call: TRBV29-1; j_call: TRBJ2-7; d_call: NA; cdr3_nt: TGCAGCGTTCGCGACAGCCACTACGAGCAGTACTTC; cdr3_aa: CSVRDSHYEQYF
clone_size: NA; v_call: TRBV12-5; j_call: TRBJ2-2; d_call: NA; cdr3_nt: TGTGCTAGTGGTTTAGCCGGGGAGCTGTTTTTT; cdr3_aa: CASGLAGELFF
clone_size: NA; v_call: TRBV11-1; j_call: TRBJ2-7; d_call: TRBD1; cdr3_nt: TGTGCCAGCAGCGAGGGACAGGGTTCCTACGAGCAGTACTTC; cdr3_aa: CASSEGQGSYEQYF
clone_size: NA; v_call: TRBV29-1; j_call: TRBJ1-1; d_call: NA; cdr3_nt: TGCAGCGTTGAACGTACAGCCACTGAAGCTTTCTTT; cdr3_aa: CSVERTATEAFF
clone_size: NA; v_call: TRBV13; j_call: TRBJ2-2; d_call: NA; cdr3_nt: TGTGCCAGCACAGGGGGGAAGGGGAACACCGGGGAGCTGTTTTTT; cdr3_aa: CASTGGKGNTGELFF
clone_size: NA; v_call: TRBV11-2; j_call: TRBJ2-5; d_call: TRBD2; cdr3_nt: TGTGCCAGCAGCTCCCGGGGGGAACGAGAGACCCAGTACTTC; cdr3_aa: CASSSRGERETQYF
clone_size: NA; v_call: TRBV5-4; j_call: TRBJ2-2; d_call: TRBD1; cdr3_nt: TGTGCCAGCAGCTTACGGACAGGGAACACCGGGGAGCTGTTTTTT; cdr3_aa: CASSLRTGNTGELFF
clone_size: NA; v_call: TRBV7-9; j_call: TRBJ2-6; d_call: NA; cdr3_nt: TGTGCCAGCAGCCCGGACCCTTCCAACGTCCTGACTTTC; cdr3_aa: CASSPDPSNVLTF
clone_size: NA; v_call: TRBV7-3; j_call: TRBJ2-3; d_call: NA; cdr3_nt: TGTGCCAGCAGCGGCGGGATCAGCGATACGCAGTATTTT; cdr3_aa: CASSGGISDTQYF
clone_size: NA; v_call: TRBV2; j_call: TRBJ2-3; d_call: TRBD1; cdr3_nt: TGTGCCAGCAGTGTTACAGGGGGTACAGATACGCAGTATTTT; cdr3_aa: CASSVTGGTDTQYF
clone_size: NA; v_call: TRBV15; j_call: TRBJ1-1; d_call: TRBD1; cdr3_nt: TGTGCCACCAGCAGAAAACAGGGGGCCGGGACTGAAGCTTTCTTT; cdr3_aa: CATSRKQGAGTEAFF
clone_size: NA; v_call: TRBV11-1; j_call: TRBJ2-3; d_call: TRBD2; cdr3_nt: TGTGCCAGCAGCTTAGGAGGTAGCGGGAGGTCCACAGATACGCAGTATTTT; cdr3_aa: CASSLGGSGRSTDTQYF
clone_size: NA; v_call: TRBV28; j_call: TRBJ2-7; d_call: TRBD1; cdr3_nt: TGTGCCAGCAGTTTCTCGGGACAGGGAAGCTACGAGCAGTACTTC; cdr3_aa: CASSFSGQGSYEQYF
clone_size: NA; v_call: TRBV5-1; j_call: TRBJ2-7; d_call: NA; cdr3_nt: TGCGCCAGCAGCCCGGGGGGGACAGTAATCTACGAGCAGTACTTC; cdr3_aa: CASSPGGTVIYEQYF
clone_size: NA; v_call: TRBV21-1; j_call: TRBJ2-3; d_call: NA; cdr3_nt: TGTGCCAGCAGCAAAGTGATCGACCGGGCGCAGTATTTT; cdr3_aa: CASSKVIDRAQYF
clone_size: NA; v_call: TRBV9; j_call: TRBJ1-1; d_call: NA; cdr3_nt: TGTGCCAGCAGCGTGATACAGGGGAACACTGAAGCTTTCTTT; cdr3_aa: CASSVIQGNTEAFF
clone_size: once; v_call: TRBV28; j_call: TRBJ1-6; d_call: TRBD1; cdr3_nt: TGTGCCAGCAGTCCCCGGGACAGTTATAATTCACCCCTCCACTTT; cdr3_aa: CASSPRDSYNSPLHF
clone_size: NA; v_call: TRBV28; j_call: TRBJ2-4; d_call: NA; cdr3_nt: TGTGCCAGCAGCCCACCACAGGGAATGGTCAAAAACATTCAGTACTTC; cdr3_aa: CASSPPQGMVKNIQYF
clone_size: NA; v_call: TRBV12-3/TRBV12-4; j_call: TRBJ2-1; d_call: TRBD2; cdr3_nt: TGTGCCAGCAGTCCTGGGACTAGGTCGGGGGATGAGCAGTTCTTC; cdr3_aa: CASSPGTRSGDEQFF
clone_size: NA; v_call: TRBV29-1; j_call: TRBJ1-2; d_call: NA; cdr3_nt: TGCAGCGCCGACGAGGGTCGGGGCTACACCTTC; cdr3_aa: CSADEGRGYTF
clone_size: NA; v_call: TRBV12-3/TRBV12-4; j_call: TRBJ2-5; d_call: NA; cdr3_nt: TGTGCCAGCAGTTTAATGCAGGGGCGAGGGGAGACCCAGTACTTC; cdr3_aa: CASSLMQGRGETQYF
clone_size: once; v_call: TRBV3-1; j_call: TRBJ2-7; d_call: NA; cdr3_nt: TGTGCCAGCAGCCCCGGGAATGTAGCCTACGAGCAGTACTTC; cdr3_aa: CASSPGNVAYEQYF
clone_size: NA; v_call: TRBV5-1; j_call: TRBJ2-1; d_call: TRBD1; cdr3_nt: TGCGCCAGCAGCTTGGGGGACAGGGGCTACAATGAGCAGTTCTTC; cdr3_aa: CASSLGDRGYNEQFF
clone_size: NA; v_call: TRBV20-1; j_call: TRBJ2-3; d_call: NA; cdr3_nt: TGCAGTGCTAGAGCCAGTACTAGATCCGCAGATACGCAGTATTTT; cdr3_aa: CSARASTRSADTQYF
clone_size: NA; v_call: TRBV4-3; j_call: TRBJ2-3; d_call: NA; cdr3_nt: TGCGCCAGCAGCACGACTAGCACAGATACGCAGTATTTT; cdr3_aa: CASSTTSTDTQYF
clone_size: NA; v_call: TRBV5-1; j_call: TRBJ2-1; d_call: NA; cdr3_nt: TGCGCCAGCAGCTCGGAGGGACTGAGAGGTTACAATGAGCAGTTCTTC; cdr3_aa: CASSSEGLRGYNEQFF
clone_size: NA; v_call: TRBV6-1; j_call: TRBJ2-7; d_call: TRBD2; cdr3_nt: TGTGCCAGCAGCCTACTAGCGGGAGTGGGTGAGCAGTACTTC; cdr3_aa: CASSLLAGVGEQYF
clone_size: once; v_call: TRBV15; j_call: TRBJ2-5; d_call: NA; cdr3_nt: TGTGCCACCAGCAGAGGGGATGCACAAGAGACCCAGTACTTC; cdr3_aa: CATSRGDAQETQYF
clone_size: once; v_call: TRBV6-1; j_call: TRBJ2-7; d_call: TRBD1; cdr3_nt: TGTGCCAGCAGCGCCGGGACAGCGTCCAGCGAGCAGTACTTC; cdr3_aa: CASSAGTASSEQYF
clone_size: NA; v_call: TRBV18; j_call: TRBJ2-1; d_call: TRBD2; cdr3_nt: TGTGCCAGCTCACCCTTTGGCGGGGGCTCCTACAATGAGCAGTTCTTC; cdr3_aa: CASSPFGGGSYNEQFF
clone_size: NA; v_call: TRBV27; j_call: TRBJ2-7; d_call: NA; cdr3_nt: TGTGCCAGCAGTGCAGGGTACGAGCAGTACTTC; cdr3_aa: CASSAGYEQYF
clone_size: NA; v_call: TRBV5-1; j_call: TRBJ2-1; d_call: NA; cdr3_nt: TGCGCCAGCAGCTTGGAATATGAGCAGTTCTTC; cdr3_aa: CASSLEYEQFF
clone_size: NA; v_call: TRBV5-1; j_call: TRBJ2-1; d_call: TRBD2; cdr3_nt: TGCGCCAGCAGCTTGGTAGCGGGAGGTTTGGAGCAGTTCTTC; cdr3_aa: CASSLVAGGLEQFF
clone_size: once; v_call: TRBV18; j_call: TRBJ1-6; d_call: NA; cdr3_nt: TGTGCCAGCTCACCATTACAGGATAATTCACCCCTCCACTTT; cdr3_aa: CASSPLQDNSPLHF
clone_size: NA; v_call: TRBV5-1; j_call: TRBJ2-1; d_call: NA; cdr3_nt: TGCGCCAGCAGCTTCCTAACTAGCATGGAACGGAATGAGCAGTTCTTC; cdr3_aa: CASSFLTSMERNEQFF
clone_size: NA; v_call: TRBV7-2; j_call: TRBJ2-2; d_call: TRBD1; cdr3_nt: TGTGCCAGCTCCTACAGGGGATTCACCGGGGAGCTGTTTTTT; cdr3_aa: CASSYRGFTGELFF
clone_size: NA; v_call: TRBV4-3; j_call: TRBJ2-1; d_call: NA; cdr3_nt: TGCGCCAGCAGCCAAGATCGGGAGCCCTACAATGAGCAGTTCTTC; cdr3_aa: CASSQDREPYNEQFF
clone_size: NA; v_call: TRBV11-2; j_call: TRBJ2-5; d_call: TRBD2; cdr3_nt: TGTGCCAGCAGCTTAGAGGCGGGAGGCCAGTACTTC; cdr3_aa: CASSLEAGGQYF
clone_size: once; v_call: TRBV3-1; j_call: TRBJ2-3; d_call: TRBD1; cdr3_nt: TGTGCCAGCAGCCAAGTTGGGACAGGGACAGATACGCAGTATTTT; cdr3_aa: CASSQVGTGTDTQYF
clone_size: NA; v_call: TRBV2; j_call: TRBJ1-2; d_call: NA; cdr3_nt: TGTGCCAGCAGAGACAGCTTGGGCGCCTATGGCTACACCTTC; cdr3_aa: CASRDSLGAYGYTF
clone_size: NA; v_call: TRBV9; j_call: TRBJ2-5; d_call: NA; cdr3_nt: TGTGCCAGCGATCGAGATGTGCCCCAAGAGACCCAGTACTTC; cdr3_aa: CASDRDVPQETQYF
clone_size: NA; v_call: TRBV23-1; j_call: TRBJ2-3; d_call: TRBD2; cdr3_nt: TGCGCCAGCAGAAGGGGGACTAGCGGGGGGAAAGATACGCAGTATTTT; cdr3_aa: CASRRGTSGGKDTQYF
clone_size: NA; v_call: TRBV6-1; j_call: TRBJ2-5; d_call: NA; cdr3_nt: TGTGCCAGCAGCTTGTCCGGTAGGCCCTCAAACTTC; cdr3_aa: CASSLSGRPSNF
clone_size: NA; v_call: TRBV28; j_call: TRBJ2-7; d_call: NA; cdr3_nt: TGTGCCAGCAGTATCAGGGGTTACGAGCAGTACTTC; cdr3_aa: CASSIRGYEQYF
clone_size: NA; v_call: TRBV4-3; j_call: TRBJ1-6; d_call: TRBD1; cdr3_nt: TGCGCCAGCAGCCTGGACAGGGCCTCACCCCTCCACTTT; cdr3_aa: CASSLDRASPLHF
clone_size: NA; v_call: TRBV11-2; j_call: TRBJ2-4; d_call: NA; cdr3_nt: TGTGCCAGCAGCTTAGGGGGGGACACGGAGTACTTC; cdr3_aa: CASSLGGDTEYF
clone_size: NA; v_call: TRBV29-1; j_call: TRBJ2-7; d_call: NA; cdr3_nt: TGCAGCGTTTGGCTGGGGCCCTACTCCTACGAGCAGTACTTC; cdr3_aa: CSVWLGPYSYEQYF